The clone carrying this T cell receptor (beta chain) was observed many times. The data are from a study of CD8 T cells in ankylosing spondylitis. This CDR3 comprises 15 residues. After removal of 7 bases from V and 5 bases from J, the junction contained 10 bases not matched to a gene. Per germline, CDR1 SGHRS and CDR2 YFSETQ. MiXCR, applied by TCRdb to the 5' RACE reads, yields one record per CDR3 protein. Found here are 150,000 to 200,000 distinct CDR3 sequences, under 14% of them singletons; the top ten hold 25% to 35%. The sequence was obtained from a male donor with ankylosing spondylitis or in good health (not recorded which). The J gene is TRBJ2-3, the V gene TRBV5-1, with 10 bases lining up with TRBD2. The sequencing input was blood, either unsorted or a sorted T cell fraction (not recorded which). The CDR3 sequence is CASGRTSGDLDTQYF. CDR3 coding DNA: TGCGCCAGCGGTCGCACTAGCGGGGACCTAGATACGCAGTATTTT.